These T cell receptor beta chains were read from a single sample in a study of radiotherapy plus CTLA-4 blockade in lung cancer. Some clones are missing from TCRdb's copy, which holds only in-frame ones; the method was immunoSEQ multiplex PCR. In the table there are some 60,000 clones, around 79% of which are singletons. This specimen was peripheral blood, taken from a patient treated with radiotherapy plus ipilimumab. Receptor source: a human donor with non-small cell lung cancer who had a complete response to radiotherapy plus ipilimumab. Each CDR3 is given with its conserved first and last residue. D genes are given only for firm matches. Where a row states a size, it is once, few, many or the class of an expanded clone; other rows omit it.

d_gene,abundance,j_gene,v_gene,CDR3nt,CDR3aa
TRBD1,once,TRBJ2-1,TRBV27,TGTGCCAGCACCCTCCCCGACAGGGGGCGTTCTTTTGAGCAGTTCTTC,CASTLPDRGRSFEQFF
NA,NA,TRBJ2-3,TRBV6-6,TGTGCCAGCAGCATCCTCCAGGGCACAGATACGCAGTATTTT,CASSILQGTDTQYF
TRBD1,once,TRBJ1-2,TRBV7-2,TGTGCCAGCAGCTTACCCAGGGGGCGGTTTGGCTACACCTTC,CASSLPRGRFGYTF
NA,NA,TRBJ1-1,TRBV5-8,TGTGCCAGCAGCTCCGGGACTTGGGGGACTGAAGCTTTCTTT,CASSSGTWGTEAFF
NA,NA,TRBJ2-2,TRBV25-1,TGTGCCAGCAGTCCGGGACTCCCATCAGGCGGGGAGCTGTTTTTT,CASSPGLPSGGELFF
TRBD2,NA,TRBJ2-1,TRBV6-1,TGTGCCAGCAGCACCGGGACTAGCGGATACAATGAGCAGTTCTTC,CASSTGTSGYNEQFF
NA,few,TRBJ1-6,TRBV7-9,TGTGCCAGCAGCTTACACAGCAATTATAATTCACCCCTCCACTTT,CASSLHSNYNSPLHF
TRBD1,NA,TRBJ1-1,TRBV19,TGTGCCAGTAGGTCGAGACAGGGGGGGAACACTGAAGCTTTCTTT,CASRSRQGGNTEAFF
NA,NA,TRBJ2-5,TRBV10-1,TGCGCCAGCAGTGTGAGGGCGGGAGAGACCCAGTACTTC,CASSVRAGETQYF
NA,once,TRBJ2-1,TRBV4-1,TGCGCCAGCAGCCCAGACCTCGGGAGTGTTGGGCGGGACGACAATGAGCAGTTCTTC,CASSPDLGSVGRDDNEQFF
NA,NA,TRBJ1-1,TRBV18,TGTGCCAGCTCACCAGATAGCCCGAACACTGAAGCTTTCTTT,CASSPDSPNTEAFF
NA,NA,TRBJ1-6,TRBV7-6,TGTGCCAGCAGCTTAGAGGGGGAGACCCTCCACTTT,CASSLEGETLHF
TRBD2,NA,TRBJ2-1,TRBV7-2,TGTGCCAGCAGAACACGAGCGGGAGATATATTCGGAGATGAGCAGTTCTTC,CASRTRAGDIFGDEQFF
TRBD1,NA,TRBJ2-2,TRBV27,TGTGCCAGCAGTTTAAGAGGACAGGCCCTCACCGGGGAGCTGTTTTTT,CASSLRGQALTGELFF
NA,NA,TRBJ1-1,TRBV6-5,TGTGCCAGCAGGGGGGGGAACAGGGTCACTGAAGCTTTCTTT,CASRGGNRVTEAFF
TRBD1,few,TRBJ1-1,TRBV5-1,TGCGCCAGCAGCTTAGGCCTGGACAGGGAAGCTTTCTTT,CASSLGLDREAFF
TRBD2,NA,TRBJ2-5,TRBV25-1,TGTGCCTCAGGGGGTAGCGGGGGAGGGGAGACCCAGTACTTC,CASGGSGGGETQYF
NA,NA,TRBJ2-2,TRBV7-9,TGTGCCAGCAGCTCCGTCCGTAACACCGGGGAGCTGTTTTTT,CASSSVRNTGELFF
NA,few,TRBJ1-2,TRBV19,TGTGCCAGTAGCACGCGGGGCTCGCCCTATGGCTACACCTTC,CASSTRGSPYGYTF
TRBD2,NA,TRBJ2-1,TRBV4-1,TGCGCCAGCAGCCAACTTTCACCGGGACTAGCTTCAAGACGGTTCTTC,CASSQLSPGLASRRFF
NA,NA,TRBJ2-2,TRBV9,TGTGCCAGCAGCGTAGGGACGCGGGCAGTCACCGGGGAGCTGTTTTTT,CASSVGTRAVTGELFF
NA,few,TRBJ2-3,TRBV5-6,TGTGCCAGCAGCTTTCCGACGACTCCAGATACGCAGTATTTT,CASSFPTTPDTQYF